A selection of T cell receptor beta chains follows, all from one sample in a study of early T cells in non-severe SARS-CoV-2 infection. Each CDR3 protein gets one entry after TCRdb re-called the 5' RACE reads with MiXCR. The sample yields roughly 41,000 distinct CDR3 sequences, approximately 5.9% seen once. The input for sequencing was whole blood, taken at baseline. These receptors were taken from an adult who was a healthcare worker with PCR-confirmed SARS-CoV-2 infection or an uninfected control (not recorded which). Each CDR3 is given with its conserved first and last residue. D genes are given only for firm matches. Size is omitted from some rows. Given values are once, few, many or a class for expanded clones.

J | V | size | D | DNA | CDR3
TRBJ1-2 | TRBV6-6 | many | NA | TGTGCCAGCGATGGAGGAAGCTATGGCTACACCTTC | CASDGGSYGYTF
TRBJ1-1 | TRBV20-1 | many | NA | TGCAGTGCTAGGCAAGAGGGCATCCTGAACACTGAAGCTTTCTTT | CSARQEGILNTEAFF
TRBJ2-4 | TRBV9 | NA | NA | TGTGCCAGCAGCGGGGGTCCTCGGGGTGGAAACATTCAGTACTTC | CASSGGPRGGNIQYF
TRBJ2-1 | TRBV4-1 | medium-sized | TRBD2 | TGCGCCAGCAGCCGTCAAGGACTAGCGCTCTCCTACAATGAGCAGTTCTTC | CASSRQGLALSYNEQFF
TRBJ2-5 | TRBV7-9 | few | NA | TGTGCCAGCAGCTCCAGGAGGGGGAGGGCCTCCTGGGGTGACCAAGAGACCCAGTACTTC | CASSSRRGRASWGDQETQYF
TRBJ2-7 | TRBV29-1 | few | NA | TGCAGCGTTGGAAAGCCCCCGCGGGAGCAGTACTTC | CSVGKPPREQYF
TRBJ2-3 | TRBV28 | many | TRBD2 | TGTGCCAGCAACCTGAACGGGGGGAGTACAGATACGCAGTATTTT | CASNLNGGSTDTQYF
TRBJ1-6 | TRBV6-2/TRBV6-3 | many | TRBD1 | TGTGCCAGCAGTCACCGGGACAGCTATAATTCACCCCTCCACTTT | CASSHRDSYNSPLHF
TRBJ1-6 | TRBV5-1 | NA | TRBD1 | TGCGCCAGCAGCGCTCCGGACAGGGGAAATTCACCCCTCCACTTT | CASSAPDRGNSPLHF
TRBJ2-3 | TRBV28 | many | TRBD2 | TGTGCCAGCAGTACCACCTCCGGGAGGCACGTCGATACGCAGTATTTT | CASSTTSGRHVDTQYF
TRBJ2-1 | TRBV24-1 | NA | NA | TGTGCCACCAGTGATCAGACAGCCTCGGGTACTGATGAGCAGTTCTTC | CATSDQTASGTDEQFF
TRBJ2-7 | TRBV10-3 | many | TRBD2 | TGTGCCATCAGAACAAGCGGGAACAACTACGAGCAGTACTTC | CAIRTSGNNYEQYF
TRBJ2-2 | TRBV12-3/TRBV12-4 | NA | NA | TGTGCCAGCAAGTCTCGGGGAGCCACCGGGGAGCTGTTTTTT | CASKSRGATGELFF
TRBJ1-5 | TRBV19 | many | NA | TGTGCCAGTACCATCCGGGACTTTGGCAATCAGCCCCAGCATTTT | CASTIRDFGNQPQHF
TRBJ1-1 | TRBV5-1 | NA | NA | TGCGCCAGCAGCTTGGAGGGACGGCTGAACACTGAAGCTTTCTTT | CASSLEGRLNTEAFF
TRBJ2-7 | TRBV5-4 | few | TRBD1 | TGTGCCAGCAGCGCCGGACAGGGGAGGTACGAGCAGTACTTC | CASSAGQGRYEQYF
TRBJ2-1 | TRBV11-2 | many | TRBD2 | TGTGCCAGCAGCTTAGGAGGCGGGAGAGACAATGAGCAGTTCTTC | CASSLGGGRDNEQFF
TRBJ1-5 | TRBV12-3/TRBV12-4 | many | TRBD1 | TGTGCCAGCAGTCCTACAGGGGATGGAAATCAGCCCCAGCATTTT | CASSPTGDGNQPQHF
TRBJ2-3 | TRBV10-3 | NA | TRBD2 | TGTGCCATCAGTGAGACGGGGACTAGCGGCACAGATACGCAGTATTTT | CAISETGTSGTDTQYF
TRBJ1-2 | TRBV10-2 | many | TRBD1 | TGCGCCAGCAGTGCAACAGGGGGCGCGAGCTATGGCTACACCTTC | CASSATGGASYGYTF
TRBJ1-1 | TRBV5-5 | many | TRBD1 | TGTGCCAGCAGCTCCCGGGACAGGGAGTTCTCTGAAGCTTTCTTT | CASSSRDREFSEAFF
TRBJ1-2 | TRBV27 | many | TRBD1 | TGTGCCAGCAGCTCGGATGGACAGGGAAGGGGCTACACCTTC | CASSSDGQGRGYTF
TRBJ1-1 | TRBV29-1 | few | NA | TGCAGCGTTGAAAGGGATCGGAACACTGAAGCTTTCTTT | CSVERDRNTEAFF
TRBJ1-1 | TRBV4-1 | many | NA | TGCGCCAGCAGCCAGGCCGGACAGCCGAACACTGAAGCTTTCTTT | CASSQAGQPNTEAFF
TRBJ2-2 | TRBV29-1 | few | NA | TGCAGCGTTGACGAAAACACCGGGGAGCTGTTTTTT | CSVDENTGELFF
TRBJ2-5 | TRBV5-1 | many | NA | TGCGCCAGCAGCTTCACTACTCATGAGAAGGCCCAGTACTTC | CASSFTTHEKAQYF
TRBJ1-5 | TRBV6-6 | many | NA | TGTGCCAGCAGTTACATGGGTACCAATCAGCCCCAGCATTTT | CASSYMGTNQPQHF
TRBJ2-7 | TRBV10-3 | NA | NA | TGTGCCATCAGTGAGTTGGACATTGGCTACGAGCAGTACTTC | CAISELDIGYEQYF
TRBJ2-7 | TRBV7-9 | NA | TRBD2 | TGTGCCGCCGGGGGGACTAGCATGTACGAGCAGTACTTC | CAAGGTSMYEQYF
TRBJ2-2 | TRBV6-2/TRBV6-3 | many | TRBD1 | TGTGCCAGCAGGCCAGGGGGCAAGGACACCGGGGAGCTGTTTTTT | CASRPGGKDTGELFF
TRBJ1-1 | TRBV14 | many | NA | TGTGCCAGCAGCCAAATCCGGGACGCTGAAGCTTTCTTT | CASSQIRDAEAFF
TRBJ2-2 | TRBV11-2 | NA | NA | TGTGCCAGCAGCTCGGGGACCCCTCCCGGGGAGCTGTTTTTT | CASSSGTPPGELFF
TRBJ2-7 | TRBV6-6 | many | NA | TGTGCCAGCAGTTACCCCCAGGGATGGGCCTACGAGCAGTACTTC | CASSYPQGWAYEQYF
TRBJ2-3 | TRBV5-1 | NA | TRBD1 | TGCGCCAGCAGCCCGGGCCCGACAGGGTATACCGCGACAGATACGCAGTATTTT | CASSPGPTGYTATDTQYF
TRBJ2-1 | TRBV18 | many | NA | TGTGCCAGCTCACCACTCGACAGTTCTGATGAGCAGTTCTTC | CASSPLDSSDEQFF
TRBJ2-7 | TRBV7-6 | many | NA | TGTGCCAGCAGCCCCCGACCCCAATACGAGCAGTACTTC | CASSPRPQYEQYF
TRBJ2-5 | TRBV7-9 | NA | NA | TGTGCCAGCAGCCCAGGACTGGAAGAGACCCAGTACTTC | CASSPGLEETQYF
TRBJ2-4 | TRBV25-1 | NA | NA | TGTGCCAGCAGTGAATTGTGGGGGGGGCCAGAGGCCAAAAACATTCAGTACTTC | CASSELWGGPEAKNIQYF
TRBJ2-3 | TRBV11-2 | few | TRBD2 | TGTGCCAGCAGCTTAGATCCCGGACTAGCGGTAACAGATACGCAGTATTTT | CASSLDPGLAVTDTQYF
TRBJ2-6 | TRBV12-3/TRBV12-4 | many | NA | TGTGCCAGCAGTCCCAACCCGACAGCATGGCCCTCTGGGGCCAACGTCCTGACTTTC | CASSPNPTAWPSGANVLTF
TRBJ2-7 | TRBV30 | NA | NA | TGTGCCTGGAGTCCGGGGGTCGAGCAGTACTTC | CAWSPGVEQYF
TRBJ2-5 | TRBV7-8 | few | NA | TGTGCCAGCAGCTTTCAGTATACCCAGTACTTC | CASSFQYTQYF
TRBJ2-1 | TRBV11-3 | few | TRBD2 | TGTGCCAGCAGCTTAAGACTAGCAGCCCACAATGAGCAGTTCTTC | CASSLRLAAHNEQFF
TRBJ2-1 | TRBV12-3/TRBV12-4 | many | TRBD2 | TGTGCCAGCAGTCCTTCACGGACTAGCGGGGGAACCTCCTACAATGAGCAGTTCTTC | CASSPSRTSGGTSYNEQFF
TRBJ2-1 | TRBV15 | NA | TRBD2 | TGTGCCACCAGCAGAGGTCGAGCGGGAGTTCTCGGCAATGAGCAGTTCTTC | CATSRGRAGVLGNEQFF
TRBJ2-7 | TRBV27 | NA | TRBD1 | TGTGCCAGCAGTTTAAAGGGACAGGCTGCCTCCTACGAGCAGTACTTC | CASSLKGQAASYEQYF
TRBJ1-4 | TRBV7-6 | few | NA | TGTGCCAGCAGCTGGGATACCGAAAAACTGTTTTTT | CASSWDTEKLFF
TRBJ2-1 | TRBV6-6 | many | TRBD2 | TGTGCCAGCAGTTACTCGACGGGACTAGCCTACAATGAGCAGTTCTTC | CASSYSTGLAYNEQFF
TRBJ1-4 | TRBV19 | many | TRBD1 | TGTGCCAGTAGACGGACAGGGGGAGGTGAAAAACTGTTTTTT | CASRRTGGGEKLFF
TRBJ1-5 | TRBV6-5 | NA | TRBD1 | TGTGCCAGCAGTTACCGGGCAGGGGGTGCACAGCCCCAGCATTTT | CASSYRAGGAQPQHF
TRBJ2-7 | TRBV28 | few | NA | TGTGCCAGCAGTTTACGGTTCTACGAGCAGTACTTC | CASSLRFYEQYF
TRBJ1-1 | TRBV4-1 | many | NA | TGCGCCAGCAGTCTAAGGGCCCAGGGAGGCACTGAAGCTTTCTTT | CASSLRAQGGTEAFF
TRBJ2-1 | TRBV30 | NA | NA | TGTGCCTGGAGTGTCAAGCGGGACAATGAGCAGTTCTTC | CAWSVKRDNEQFF
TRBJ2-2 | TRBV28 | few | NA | TGTGCCAGCAGTCTCACAGGGAACGCGAACACCGGGGAGCTGTTTTTT | CASSLTGNANTGELFF
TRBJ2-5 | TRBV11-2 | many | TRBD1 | TGTGCCAGCGGACAGGGAGGCGCGGGGGAGACCCAGTACTTC | CASGQGGAGETQYF
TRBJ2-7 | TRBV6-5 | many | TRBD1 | TGTGCCAGCAGCCCCGGACAGGGCTTGACGGCTGAGCAGTACTTC | CASSPGQGLTAEQYF
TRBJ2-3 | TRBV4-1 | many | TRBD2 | TGCGCCAGCAGCCGCCGGACTAGCGGGAGACCAGATACGCAGTATTTT | CASSRRTSGRPDTQYF
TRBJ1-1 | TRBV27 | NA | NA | TGTGCCAGCAGTTTCAGGGGAGTGACTGAAGCTTTCTTT | CASSFRGVTEAFF
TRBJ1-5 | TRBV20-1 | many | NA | TGCAGTGTTGCCCTGTACGGGGGCAATCAGCCCCAGCATTTT | CSVALYGGNQPQHF
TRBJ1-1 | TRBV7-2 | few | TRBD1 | TGTGCCAGCAGCTCCCTGGGACAGGGCACAACTGAAGCTTTCTTT | CASSSLGQGTTEAFF